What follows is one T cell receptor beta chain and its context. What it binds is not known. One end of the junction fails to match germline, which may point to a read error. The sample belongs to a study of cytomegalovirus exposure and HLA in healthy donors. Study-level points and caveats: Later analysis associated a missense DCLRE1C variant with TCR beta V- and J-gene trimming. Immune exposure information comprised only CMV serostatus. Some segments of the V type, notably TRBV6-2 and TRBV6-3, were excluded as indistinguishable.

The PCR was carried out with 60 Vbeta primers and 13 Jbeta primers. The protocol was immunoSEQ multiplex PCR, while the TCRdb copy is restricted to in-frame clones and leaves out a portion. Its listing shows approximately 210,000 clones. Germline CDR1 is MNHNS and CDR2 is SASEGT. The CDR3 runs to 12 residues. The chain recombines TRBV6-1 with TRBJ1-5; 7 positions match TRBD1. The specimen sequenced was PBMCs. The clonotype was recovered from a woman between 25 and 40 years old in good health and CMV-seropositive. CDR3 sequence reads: CASSEVFGTVAF. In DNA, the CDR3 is TGTGCCAGCAGTGAAGTTTTCGGGACAGTAGCTTTT.